A single sample gave rise to the 24 T cell receptor beta chains below, sequenced in a study of shared clonotypes between healthy human individuals. Method: immunoSEQ multiplex PCR; TCRdb's copy keeps in-frame clones and lacks some. This sample has over a million clones, with about 74% found just once. Sequenced input: memory CD4+ T cells sorted from blood. Subset here: CD45RA-negative fraction. The source is a man between 18 and 29 years old in good health.

In this sample, this clone turned up a few times. The chain carries TRBV30 and TRBJ1-2; D gene ambiguous. V gave up 0 bases and J gave up 8 bases, with 7 bases separating them. Germline V gene sequence: CDR1 GTSNPN, CDR2 SVGIG (reference sequence). CDR3 length: 11 amino acids. CDR3 region: CAWSVTEGYTF. In DNA form, the CDR3 reads TGTGCCTGGAGTGTAACGGAGGGCTACACCTTC.

The V call is TRBV10-1, the J call TRBJ1-5; D not resolved. The CDR3 runs to 17 residues. Looked up from germline, CDR1 is WNHNN and CDR2 is SYGVQD (reference sequence). V lost 2 bases and J lost 1, with 15 bases in between. In nucleotides, the CDR3 is TGCGCCAGCAGTGAGCCGAAGAGGAGCGGAAGCAATCAGCCCCAGCATTTT. This encodes CASSEPKRSGSNQPQHF.

Details on this clone: Its ends do not fully match the called genes, so a read error is possible. This sequence joins TRBV7-7 and TRBJ1-5; D is possibly TRBD1 (5 bases). The CDR3 runs to 16 residues. Germline assignment: CDR1 SSHAT and CDR2 FNYEAQ (reference sequence). The CDR3 loop reads CASSFKAGTPYQPQHF. The CDR3 DNA follows: TGTGCTAGCAGCTTTAAGGCAGGGACCCCCTATCAGCCCCAGCATTTT.

The CDR3 is CASSSRQGGNEQFF. The CDR3 bases are TGCGCCAGCAGCTCCAGACAGGGAGGCAATGAGCAGTTCTTC. J is TRBJ2-1 and V is TRBV5-1, with D tentatively TRBD1 (7 bases). Trimming removed 3 bases from V and 6 bases from J, with 13 bases in between. The CDR3 extends over 14 amino acids. The V gene's germline CDR1 is SGHRS and CDR2 YFSETQ. Full variable domain (remainder filled in from reference TRBV5-1 and TRBJ2-1): KAGVTQTPRYLIKTRGQQVTLSCSPISGHRSVSWYQQTPGQGLQFLFEYFSETQRNKGNFPGRFSGRQFSNSRSEMNVSTLELGDSALYLCASSSRQGGNEQFFGPGTRLTVL.

In DNA form, the CDR3 reads TGTGCCAGCATTCTTAGCGGACGTAACTCTGGGGCCAACGTCCTGACTTTC. It encodes CASILSGRNSGANVLTF. The rearrangement joins TRBV2 to TRBJ2-6; a possible D gene is TRBD2 (6 bases). This CDR3 comprises 17 residues. Germline CDR1 is SNHLY and CDR2 is FYNNEI. V was trimmed by 7 bases and J by 0 bases, leaving 16 bases between them.

The chain links TRBV28 to TRBJ2-3; 8 nucleotides align to TRBD2. V trimming: 7 bases; J trimming: 2 bases; junction bases outside the gene matches: 17. Germline CDR1 reads MDHEN; CDR2 reads SYDVKM. This CDR3 is 18 amino acids long. The DNA for the CDR3 is TGTGCCAGCACCCTCGGACTAGCTCGTGGGAGCCTCACAGATACGCAGTATTTT. This codes for CASTLGLARGSLTDTQYF.

The chain joins TRBV20-1 to TRBJ2-7; D gene unclear. The germline V and J ends were trimmed by 6 bases and 6 bases, with 12 bases remaining between them. Germline loops: CDR1 DFQATT, CDR2 SNEGSKA (reference sequence). The CDR3 extends over 11 amino acids. The CDR3 loop reads CSARSGVEQYF. The DNA of the CDR3 is TGCAGTGCCCGAAGTGGGGTCGAGCAGTACTTC.

V is TRBV29-1 and J is TRBJ1-1, with D unresolved. This CDR3 has 11 residues. V gave up 2 bases and J gave up 6 bases, with 7 bases separating them. The germline CDR1 and CDR2 sequences are SQVTM and ANQGSEA. CDR3 residues: CSVEPGAEAFF. The CDR3 DNA follows: TGCAGCGTTGAACCGGGCGCTGAAGCTTTCTTT.

This clone has only a few counts. The genes are TRBV11-2 and TRBJ2-5, with 7 bases aligning to TRBD1. Germline V CDR1 and CDR2: SGHAT, FQNNGV. The CDR3 is 13 residues long. The ends lost 5 bases at V and 4 bases at J; junction bases unmatched: 4. CDR3 region: CASSQGDRETQYF. The DNA for the CDR3 is TGTGCCAGCAGCCAGGGGGACAGAGAGACCCAGTACTTC.

Comment on this clone: At one end the junction does not follow the germline gene, possibly because of a read error. This chain links TRBV18 with TRBJ1-1; D remains unclear. There are 12 residues in the CDR3. Germline V gene sequence: CDR1 KGHSH, CDR2 LQKENI. The DNA for the CDR3 is TGTGCCAGCTCCCCACAAGACATTGAAGCTTTCTTT. Protein sequence: CASSPQDIEAFF. Filled out from reference TRBV18 and TRBJ1-1, the complete variable domain reads NAGVMQNPRHLVRRRGQEARLRCSPMKGHSHVYWYRQLPEEGLKFMVYLQKENIIDESGMPKERFSAEFPKEGPSILRIQQVVRGDSAAYFCASSPQDIEAFFGQGTRLTVV.

The rearrangement uses TRBV18 and TRBJ2-1; D may be TRBD2 (6 bases). Germline CDR1 is KGHSH and CDR2 is LQKENI. This CDR3 spans 15 amino acids. V lost 8 bases and J 4 bases, leaving 18 bases between the germline ends. CDR3 loop: CASAQSGVLYNEQFF. In nucleotides, the CDR3 is TGTGCCAGCGCCCAATCGGGAGTTCTTTACAATGAGCAGTTCTTC.

This clone was counted a few times. The V gene is TRBV5-5, the J gene TRBJ2-5, with 10 bases identical to TRBD2. After removal of 4 bases from V and 5 bases from J, the junction contained 8 bases not matched to a gene. CDR3 size: 15 residues. Germline CDR1 SGHKS, CDR2 YYEKEE (reference sequence). The CDR3 region has the DNA TGTGCCAGCAGCCTAGGAACTAGCGGGGCGGAGACCCAGTACTTC. Translating it yields CASSLGTSGAETQYF. Complete variable domain (other parts from reference TRBV5-5 and TRBJ2-5): DAGVTQSPTHLIKTRGQQVTLRCSPISGHKSVSWYQQVLGQGPQFIFQYYEKEERGRGNFPDRFSARQFPNYSSELNVNALLLGDSALYLCASSLGTSGAETQYFGPGTRLLVL.

The chain links TRBV29-1 to TRBJ1-1; D perhaps matches TRBD1 (6 bases). With 6 bases removed from V and 3 bases from J, the gap between germline ends came to 14 bases. This CDR3 region has 13 residues. Germline V gene data show CDR1 as SQVTM and CDR2 as ANQGSEA. In DNA, the CDR3 is TGCAGCGTCCGGTGGGGGCGCGACACTGAAGCTTTCTTT. It is translated as CSVRWGRDTEAFF.

The chain recombines TRBV6-1 with TRBJ2-5; the D is unclear. The length of the CDR3 is 16 residues. The V gene lost 2 bases and the J gene lost 5 bases, with 18 bases spanning the gap. Germline V lookup: CDR1 MNHNS, CDR2 SASEGT. CDR3 residues: CASSETHPRLSETQYF. The CDR3 DNA sequence: TGTGCCAGCAGTGAAACTCACCCGAGGTTGAGTGAGACCCAGTACTTC.

This clone was detected only once. V usage is TRBV7-2 and J usage is TRBJ1-6; 8 nucleotides match TRBD1. The CDR3 runs to 16 residues. V was pared by 6 bases and J by 0 bases, with 4 bases of the junction left unmatched. Germline values: CDR1 SGHTA, CDR2 FQGNSA. CDR3 region: CASRRDRSSYNSPLHF. CDR3 coding DNA: TGTGCCAGCAGGCGGGACAGGAGCTCCTATAATTCACCCCTCCACTTT.

This chain connects TRBV10-3 to TRBJ2-5; D is tentatively TRBD1 or TRBD2 (5 bases each). V was trimmed by 0 bases and J by 4 bases, leaving 15 bases between them. The CDR3 runs 16 residues. Germline CDR1 ENHRY, CDR2 SYGVKD. As DNA, the CDR3 is TGTGCCATCAGTGAGTCCTCCGGGGCTCTATCAGAGACCCAGTACTTC. It specifies CAISESSGALSETQYF.

The genes are TRBV5-6 and TRBJ2-5; the D gene is possibly TRBD2 (6 bases). The CDR3 spans 16 residues. The V gene lost 1 base and the J gene lost 5 bases, with 18 bases spanning the gap. Germline CDR1 is SGHDT and CDR2 is YYEEEE. This CDR3 reads CASSLTGLAGMETQYF. The CDR3 DNA is TGTGCCAGCAGCTTGACGGGATTGGCGGGGATGGAGACCCAGTACTTC.

The gene calls are TRBV5-8 and TRBJ1-5; a possible D gene is TRBD1 (6 bases). Deletions cut 4 bases from V and 2 bases from J, with 13 bases between. The CDR3 length is 15 residues. Germline V gene lookup returns CDR1 SGHTS and CDR2 YDEGEE. The CDR3: CASSLAGAGNQPQHF. CDR3 sequence (DNA): TGTGCCAGCAGCCTCGCAGGGGCGGGCAATCAGCCCCAGCATTTT.

The chain joins TRBV10-3 to TRBJ2-1, with 7 bases fitting TRBD2. CDR1 is ENHRY, CDR2 SYGVKD, per germline. The V segment lost 2 bases and the J segment 8 bases; nucleotides outside the gene matches: 12. This CDR3 is built from 16 residues. The CDR3 spells CAISEAARTSFHEQFF. In DNA form, the CDR3 reads TGTGCCATCAGTGAGGCCGCTCGGACTAGTTTTCATGAGCAGTTCTTC.

The genes are TRBV5-1 and TRBJ2-3; 7 bases map to TRBD2. The CDR3 totals 15 residues. The germline V gene has CDR1 SGHRS and CDR2 YFSETQ. V trimming: 6 bases; J trimming: 4 bases; junction bases outside the gene matches: 11. For the CDR3, the DNA is TGCGCCAGCAACCTGGACGGGGGGTTCGCAGATACGCAGTATTTT. Translation: CASNLDGGFADTQYF.

Regarding this clone: Given a far larger clone just one base away, this is likely a sequencing read error. The chain combines TRBV5-1 with TRBJ1-1; D gene uncertain. V gave up 3 bases and J gave up 4 bases, with 10 bases separating them. Germline V CDR1 and CDR2: SGHRS, YFSETQ. CDR3 length equals 13 residues. The DNA for the CDR3 is TGCGCCAGCAGCTCGATAGGAAGCACTGAAGCTTTCTTT. It yields the protein CASSSIGSTEAFF.

Of note for this clone: This specimen includes other DNA sequences encoding the same CDR3. The chain carries TRBV10-2 and TRBJ2-3; D not certain. The germline V and J ends were trimmed by 8 bases and 3 bases, with 3 bases remaining between them. The CDR3 extends over 10 amino acids. The germline V gene has CDR1 WSHSY and CDR2 SAAADI. For the CDR3, the DNA is TGCGCCAGCGGAACAGATACGCAGTATTTT. Its protein is CASGTDTQYF.

This clone was recorded only once. V usage is TRBV5-1 and J usage is TRBJ2-3, with TRBD1 matching 7 bases. Unmatched junction bases numbered 8, after V lost 1 base and J lost 0 bases. The CDR3 extends over 17 amino acids. Germline values: CDR1 SGHRS, CDR2 YFSETQ. The CDR3 sequence: CASSLTTGIYSTDTQYF. CDR3 DNA sequence: TGCGCCAGCAGCTTGACGACAGGGATCTACAGCACAGATACGCAGTATTTT. Variable domain in full (rest from reference TRBV5-1 and TRBJ2-3): KAGVTQTPRYLIKTRGQQVTLSCSPISGHRSVSWYQQTPGQGLQFLFEYFSETQRNKGNFPGRFSGRQFSNSRSEMNVSTLELGDSALYLCASSLTTGIYSTDTQYFGPGTRLTVL.

V usage is TRBV16 and J usage is TRBJ1-4, with D unresolved. Trimming removed 0 bases from V and 3 bases from J, with 8 bases in between. CDR3 size: 15 residues. The germline gives CDR1 KGHSY, CDR2 FQNENV. The CDR3 reads CASSQSGLANEKLFF. CDR3 bases: TGTGCCAGCAGCCAATCAGGCTTGGCTAATGAAAAACTGTTTTTT. The full variable domain, with the rest looked up from reference TRBV16 and TRBJ1-4, is GEEVAQTPKHLVRGEGQKAKLYCAPIKGHSYVFWYQQVLKNEFKFLISFQNENVFDETGMPKERFSAKCLPNSPCSLEIQATKLEDSAVYFCASSQSGLANEKLFFGSGTQLSVL.